This T cell receptor beta chain was retrieved from a study of early T cells in non-severe SARS-CoV-2 infection. This CDR3 is 11 amino acids long. Trimming pared 3 bases from V and 7 bases from J, leaving 7 bases between. Germline V gene lookup returns CDR1 SGHDN and CDR2 FVKESK. One entry per CDR3 protein, called by TCRdb with MiXCR from the 5' RACE reads. In the table there are around 30,000 distinct CDR3 sequences, around 5.3% of which are singletons. The rearrangement joins TRBV14 to TRBJ2-7; D may correspond to TRBD1 or TRBD2 (5 bases each). This clonotype was obtained from an adult who was a healthcare worker with PCR-confirmed SARS-CoV-2 infection or an uninfected control (not recorded which). Sequencing was performed on whole blood. The CDR3: CASSHGAEQYF. The CDR3 coding sequence is TGTGCCAGCAGCCACGGGGCTGAGCAGTACTTC.